This paragraph covers one T cell receptor (beta chain) sequence. Its antigen is as yet unknown. The data originate from a study of OX40 agonist ivuxolimab in advanced cancers. Study-wide points: Expanded clones were, on average, more numerous among CD8+ T cells than CD4+. Still undetermined is the antigen specificity of the expanded peripheral T cells.

There are 16 residues in the CDR3. The V end lost 1 base, the J end lost 5 bases, and 20 bases lay between the germline ends. CDR1 is SQVTM, CDR2 ANQGSEA, per germline. Sequencing was performed with immunoSEQ multiplex PCR; in TCRdb, only in-frame clones are kept and a portion is missing. The sample has roughly 53,000 clones, over 80% seen once. The source was CD4+ or CD8+ T cells sorted from blood, collected in a trial of the OX40 agonist ivuxolimab. The V and J genes are TRBV29-1 and TRBJ1-1; TRBD1 might be the D (6 bases). This clonotype originated in an adult with an advanced solid tumor such as melanoma, head and neck, liver or kidney cancer. CDR3: CSVEASTGTRGTEAFF. In DNA form, the CDR3 reads TGCAGCGTTGAAGCCTCGACAGGAACCCGAGGGACTGAAGCTTTCTTT.